One TCR beta chain is described in this entry. Germline V CDR1 and CDR2: LNHDA, SQIVND (reference sequence). The CDR3 extends over 15 amino acids. V was clipped by 5 bases and J by 4 bases; unmatched bases: 10. Assay: immunoSEQ multiplex PCR; the TCRdb copy retains only in-frame clones and omits some. The table shows 650,000 to 700,000 clones, with about nine tenths occurring only once. This specimen comes from a study of shared clonotypes between healthy human individuals. This sequence joins TRBV19 and TRBJ1-1; 7 bases match TRBD1. Sequences were obtained from memory CD8+ T cells from PBMCs. Subset described: CD45RO+ cells pooled with CCR7-negative TemRA cells. The receptor comes from a man aged 18-30 years in good health. Some clones in this sample may be carry-over from other donors' samples. CDR3 residues: CASSASEQGITEAFF. The CDR3 DNA reads TGTGCCAGTAGTGCATCGGAACAGGGGATCACTGAAGCTTTCTTT.